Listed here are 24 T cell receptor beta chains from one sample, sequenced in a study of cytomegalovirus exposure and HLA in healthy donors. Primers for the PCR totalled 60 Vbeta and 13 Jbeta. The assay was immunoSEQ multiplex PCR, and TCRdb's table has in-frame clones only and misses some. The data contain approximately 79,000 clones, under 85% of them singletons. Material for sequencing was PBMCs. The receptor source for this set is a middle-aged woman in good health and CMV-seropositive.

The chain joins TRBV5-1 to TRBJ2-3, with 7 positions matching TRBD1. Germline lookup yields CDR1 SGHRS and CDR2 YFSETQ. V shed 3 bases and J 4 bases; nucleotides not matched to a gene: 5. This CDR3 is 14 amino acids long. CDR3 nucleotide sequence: TGCGCCAGCAGCTCGACAGGGTGGGCAGATACGCAGTATTTT. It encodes CASSSTGWADTQYF.

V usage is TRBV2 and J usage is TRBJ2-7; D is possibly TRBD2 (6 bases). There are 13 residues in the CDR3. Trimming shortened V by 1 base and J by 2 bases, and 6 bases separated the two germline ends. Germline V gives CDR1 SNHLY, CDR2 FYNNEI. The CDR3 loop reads CASSEGLAYEQYF. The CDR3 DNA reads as TGTGCCAGCAGTGAAGGACTAGCCTACGAGCAGTACTTC. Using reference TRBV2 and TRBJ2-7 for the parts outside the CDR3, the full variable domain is EPEVTQTPSHQVTQMGQEVILRCVPISNHLYFYWYRQILGQKVEFLVSFYNNEISEKSEIFDDQFSVERPDGSNFTLKIRSTKLEDSAMYFCASSEGLAYEQYFGPGTRLTVT.

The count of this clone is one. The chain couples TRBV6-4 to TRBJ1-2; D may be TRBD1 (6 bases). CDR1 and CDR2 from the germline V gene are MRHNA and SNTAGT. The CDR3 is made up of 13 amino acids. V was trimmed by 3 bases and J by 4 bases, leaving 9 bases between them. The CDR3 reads CASSESTGYGYTF. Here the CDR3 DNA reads TGTGCCAGCAGTGAGTCGACAGGCTATGGCTACACCTTC.

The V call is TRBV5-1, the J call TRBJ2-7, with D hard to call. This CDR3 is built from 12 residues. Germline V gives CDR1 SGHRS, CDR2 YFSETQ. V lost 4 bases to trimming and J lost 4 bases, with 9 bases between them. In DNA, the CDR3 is TGCGCCAGCAGCACAGACCGTTACGAGCAGTACTTC. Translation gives CASSTDRYEQYF.

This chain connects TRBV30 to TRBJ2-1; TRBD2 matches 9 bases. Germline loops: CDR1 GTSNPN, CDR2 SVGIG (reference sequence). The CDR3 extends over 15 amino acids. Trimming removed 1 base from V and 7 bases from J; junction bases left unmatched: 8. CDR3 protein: CAWSAHVLAGNEQFF. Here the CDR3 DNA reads TGTGCCTGGAGTGCTCATGTGCTAGCGGGGAATGAGCAGTTCTTC.

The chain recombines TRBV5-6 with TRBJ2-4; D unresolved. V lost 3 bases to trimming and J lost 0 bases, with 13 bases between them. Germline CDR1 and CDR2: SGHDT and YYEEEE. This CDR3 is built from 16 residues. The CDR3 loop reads CASSSRNYLAKNIQYF. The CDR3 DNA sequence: TGTGCCAGCAGCTCGAGAAACTATCTAGCCAAAAACATTCAGTACTTC.

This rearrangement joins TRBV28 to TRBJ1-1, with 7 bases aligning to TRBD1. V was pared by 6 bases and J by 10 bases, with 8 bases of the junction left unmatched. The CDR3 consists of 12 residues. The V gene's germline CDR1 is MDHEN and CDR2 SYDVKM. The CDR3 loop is CASRVRQGAAFF. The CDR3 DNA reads TGTGCCAGCAGGGTAAGACAGGGCGCAGCTTTCTTT. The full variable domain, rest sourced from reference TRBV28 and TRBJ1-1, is DVKVTQSSRYLVKRTGEKVFLECVQDMDHENMFWYRQDPGLGLRLIYFSYDVKMKEKGDIPEGYSVSREKKERFSLILESASTNQTSMYLCASRVRQGAAFFGQGTRLTVV.

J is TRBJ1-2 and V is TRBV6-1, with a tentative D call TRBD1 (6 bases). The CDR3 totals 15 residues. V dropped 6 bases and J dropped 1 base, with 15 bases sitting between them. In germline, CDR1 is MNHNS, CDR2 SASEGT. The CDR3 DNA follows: TGTGCCAGCAGGGAAACCCAGGGGCTTAACTATGGCTACACCTTC. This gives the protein CASRETQGLNYGYTF.

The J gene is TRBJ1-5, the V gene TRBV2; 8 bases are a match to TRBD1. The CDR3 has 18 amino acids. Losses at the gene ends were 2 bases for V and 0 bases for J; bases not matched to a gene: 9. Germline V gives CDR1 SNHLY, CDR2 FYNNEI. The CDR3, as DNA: TGTGCCAGCAGTGAACGGGCAGGGGGCCTTTATAGCAATCAGCCCCAGCATTTT. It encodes CASSERAGGLYSNQPQHF.

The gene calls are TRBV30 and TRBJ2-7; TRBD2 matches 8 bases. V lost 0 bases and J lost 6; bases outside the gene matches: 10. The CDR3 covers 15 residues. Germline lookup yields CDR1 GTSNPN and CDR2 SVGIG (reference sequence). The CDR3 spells CAWSVEWQRGLEQYF. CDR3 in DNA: TGTGCCTGGAGTGTAGAGTGGCAGCGGGGGCTCGAGCAGTACTTC.

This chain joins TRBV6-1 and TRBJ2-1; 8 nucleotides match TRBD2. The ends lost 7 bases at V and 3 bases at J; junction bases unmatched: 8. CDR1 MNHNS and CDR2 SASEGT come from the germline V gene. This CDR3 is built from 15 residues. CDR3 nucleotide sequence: TGTGCCAGCAAGGGTGAACTAGCGGTCTACAATGAGCAGTTCTTC. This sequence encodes CASKGELAVYNEQFF.

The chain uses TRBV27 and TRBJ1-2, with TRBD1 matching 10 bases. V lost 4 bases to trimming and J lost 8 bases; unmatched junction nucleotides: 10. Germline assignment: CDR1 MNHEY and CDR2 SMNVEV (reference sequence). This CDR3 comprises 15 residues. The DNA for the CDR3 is TGTGCCAGCAGTTCCCGGACAGGGGGTTCGTTCGGCTACACCTTC. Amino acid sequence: CASSSRTGGSFGYTF.

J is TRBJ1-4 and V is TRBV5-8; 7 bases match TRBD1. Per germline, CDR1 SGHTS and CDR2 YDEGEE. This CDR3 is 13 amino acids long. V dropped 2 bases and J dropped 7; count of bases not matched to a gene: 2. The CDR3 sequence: CASSLQGTEKLFF. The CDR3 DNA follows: TGTGCCAGCAGCTTACAGGGGACTGAAAAACTGTTTTTT.

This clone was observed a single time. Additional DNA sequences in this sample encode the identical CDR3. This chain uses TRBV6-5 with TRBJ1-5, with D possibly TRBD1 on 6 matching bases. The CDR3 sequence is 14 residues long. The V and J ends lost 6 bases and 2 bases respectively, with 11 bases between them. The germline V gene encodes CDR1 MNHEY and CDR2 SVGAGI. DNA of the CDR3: TGTGCCAGCAGCTTACAGGGTGGCAATCAGCCCCAGCATTTT. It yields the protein CASSLQGGNQPQHF.

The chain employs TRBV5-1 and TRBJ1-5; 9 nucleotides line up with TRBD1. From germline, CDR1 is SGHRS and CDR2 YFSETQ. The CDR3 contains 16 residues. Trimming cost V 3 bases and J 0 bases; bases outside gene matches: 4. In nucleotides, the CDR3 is TGCGCCAGCAGCTGGGACAGGGATTATAGCAATCAGCCCCAGCATTTT. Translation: CASSWDRDYSNQPQHF.

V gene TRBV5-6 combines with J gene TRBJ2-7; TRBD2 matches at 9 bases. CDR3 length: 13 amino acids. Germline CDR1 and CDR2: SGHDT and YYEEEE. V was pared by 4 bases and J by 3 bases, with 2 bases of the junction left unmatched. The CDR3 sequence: CASSPRGGYEQYF. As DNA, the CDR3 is TGTGCCAGCAGCCCGCGGGGGGGCTACGAGCAGTACTTC.

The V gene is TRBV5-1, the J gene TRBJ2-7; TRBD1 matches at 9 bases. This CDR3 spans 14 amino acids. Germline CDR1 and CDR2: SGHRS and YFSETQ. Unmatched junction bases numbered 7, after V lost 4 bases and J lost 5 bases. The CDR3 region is CASSRRTGDDEQYF. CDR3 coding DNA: TGCGCCAGCAGCCGACGGACAGGGGACGACGAGCAGTACTTC.

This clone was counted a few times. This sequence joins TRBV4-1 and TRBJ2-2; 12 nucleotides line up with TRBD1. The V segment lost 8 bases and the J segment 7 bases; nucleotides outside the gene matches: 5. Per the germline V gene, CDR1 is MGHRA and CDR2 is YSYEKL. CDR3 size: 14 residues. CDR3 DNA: TGCGCCAGCCGGGACAGGGGGCTTGACGGGGAGCTGTTTTTT. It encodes CASRDRGLDGELFF.

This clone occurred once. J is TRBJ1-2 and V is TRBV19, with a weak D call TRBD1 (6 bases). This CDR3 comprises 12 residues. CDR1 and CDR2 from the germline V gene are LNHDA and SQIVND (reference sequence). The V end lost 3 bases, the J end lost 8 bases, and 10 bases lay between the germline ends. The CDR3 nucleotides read TGTGCCAGTAGTATGCGGGGGGGCGGCTACACCTTC. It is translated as CASSMRGGGYTF.

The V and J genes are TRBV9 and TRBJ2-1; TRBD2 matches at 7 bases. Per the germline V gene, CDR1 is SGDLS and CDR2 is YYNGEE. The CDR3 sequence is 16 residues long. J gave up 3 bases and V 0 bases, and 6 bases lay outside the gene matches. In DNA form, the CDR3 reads TGTGCCAGCAGCGTAGTTCCTAGCGGAAACTACAATGAGCAGTTCTTC. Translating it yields CASSVVPSGNYNEQFF.

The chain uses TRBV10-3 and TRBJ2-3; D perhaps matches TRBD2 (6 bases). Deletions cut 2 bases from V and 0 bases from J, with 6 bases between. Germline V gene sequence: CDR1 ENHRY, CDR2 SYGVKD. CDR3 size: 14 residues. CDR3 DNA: TGTGCCATCAGTGAGGGGGGGAGCACAGATACGCAGTATTTT. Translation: CAISEGGSTDTQYF.

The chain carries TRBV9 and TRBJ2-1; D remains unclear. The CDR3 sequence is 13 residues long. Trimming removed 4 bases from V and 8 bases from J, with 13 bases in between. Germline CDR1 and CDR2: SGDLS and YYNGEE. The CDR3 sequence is CASSPLLGHEQFF. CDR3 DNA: TGTGCCAGCAGCCCCCTGCTAGGCCATGAGCAGTTCTTC.

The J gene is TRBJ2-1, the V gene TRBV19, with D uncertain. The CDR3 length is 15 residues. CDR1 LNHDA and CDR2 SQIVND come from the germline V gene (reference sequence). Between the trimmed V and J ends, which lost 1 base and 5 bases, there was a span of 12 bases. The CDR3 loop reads CASSIGPLEHNEQFF. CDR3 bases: TGTGCCAGTAGTATAGGGCCTCTCGAACACAATGAGCAGTTCTTC.

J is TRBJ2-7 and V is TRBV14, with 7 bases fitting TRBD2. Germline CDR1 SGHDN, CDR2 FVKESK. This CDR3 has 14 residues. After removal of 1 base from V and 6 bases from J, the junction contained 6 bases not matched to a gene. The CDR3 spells CASSQGLGRSEQYF. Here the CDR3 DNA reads TGTGCCAGCAGCCAAGGACTCGGGAGGAGCGAGCAGTACTTC.